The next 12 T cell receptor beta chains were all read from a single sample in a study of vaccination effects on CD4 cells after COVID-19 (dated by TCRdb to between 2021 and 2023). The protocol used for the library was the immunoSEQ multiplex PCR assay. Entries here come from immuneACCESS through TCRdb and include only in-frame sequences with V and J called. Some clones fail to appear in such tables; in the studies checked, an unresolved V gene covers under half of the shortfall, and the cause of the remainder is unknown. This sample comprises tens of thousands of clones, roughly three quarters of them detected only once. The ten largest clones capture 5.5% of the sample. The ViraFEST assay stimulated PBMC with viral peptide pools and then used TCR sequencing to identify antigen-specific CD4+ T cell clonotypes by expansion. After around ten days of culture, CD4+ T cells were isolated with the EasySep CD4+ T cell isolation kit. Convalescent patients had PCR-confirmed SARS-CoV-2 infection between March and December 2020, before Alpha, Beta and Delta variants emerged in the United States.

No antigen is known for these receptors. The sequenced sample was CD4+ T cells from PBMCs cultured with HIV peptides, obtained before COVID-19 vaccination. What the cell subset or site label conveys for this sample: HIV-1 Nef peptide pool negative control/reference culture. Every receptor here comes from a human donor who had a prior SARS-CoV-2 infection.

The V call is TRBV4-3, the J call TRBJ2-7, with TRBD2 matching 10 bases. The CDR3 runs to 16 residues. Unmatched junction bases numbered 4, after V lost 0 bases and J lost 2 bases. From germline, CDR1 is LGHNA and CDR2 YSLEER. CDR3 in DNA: TGCGCCAGCAGCCAAGATACTAGCGGGACCACCTACGAGCAGTACTTC. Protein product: CASSQDTSGTTYEQYF.

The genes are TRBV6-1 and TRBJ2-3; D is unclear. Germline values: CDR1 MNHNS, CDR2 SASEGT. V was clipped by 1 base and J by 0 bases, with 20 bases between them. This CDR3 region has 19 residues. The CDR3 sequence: CASSEVPLVGYESTDTQYF. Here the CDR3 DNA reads TGTGCCAGCAGTGAAGTCCCCCTCGTAGGCTACGAGAGCACAGATACGCAGTATTTT.

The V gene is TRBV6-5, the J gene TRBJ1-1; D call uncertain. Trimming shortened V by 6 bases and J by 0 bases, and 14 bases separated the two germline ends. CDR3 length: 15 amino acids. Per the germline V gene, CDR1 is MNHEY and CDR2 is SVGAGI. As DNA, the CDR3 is TGTGCCAGCAGAGATGGACCCCGCGTGAACACTGAAGCTTTCTTT. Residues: CASRDGPRVNTEAFF.

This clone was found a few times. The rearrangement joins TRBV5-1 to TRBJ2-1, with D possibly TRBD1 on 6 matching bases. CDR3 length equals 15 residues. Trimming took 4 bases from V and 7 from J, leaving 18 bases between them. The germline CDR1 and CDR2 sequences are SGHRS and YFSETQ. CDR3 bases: TGCGCCAGCAGCAGAGCCCAGGACAGACGGAATGAGCAGTTCTTC. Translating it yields CASSRAQDRRNEQFF.

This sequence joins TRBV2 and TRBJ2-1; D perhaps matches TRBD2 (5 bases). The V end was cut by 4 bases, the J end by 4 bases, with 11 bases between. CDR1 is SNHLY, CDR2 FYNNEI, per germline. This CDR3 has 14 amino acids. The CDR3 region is CASSGTRGYNEQFF. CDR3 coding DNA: TGTGCCAGCAGTGGAACTCGGGGTTACAATGAGCAGTTCTTC.

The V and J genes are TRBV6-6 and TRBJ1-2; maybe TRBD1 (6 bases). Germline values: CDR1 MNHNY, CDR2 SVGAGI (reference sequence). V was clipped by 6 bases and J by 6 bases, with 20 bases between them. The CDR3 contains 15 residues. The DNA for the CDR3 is TGTGCCAGCAGCTTGCCGGGGGGCGTAGCGGATGGCTACACCTTC. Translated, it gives CASSLPGGVADGYTF.

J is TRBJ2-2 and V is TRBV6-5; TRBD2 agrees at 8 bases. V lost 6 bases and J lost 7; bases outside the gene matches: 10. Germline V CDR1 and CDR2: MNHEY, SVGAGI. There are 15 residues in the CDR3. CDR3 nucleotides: TGTGCCAGCAGGACGGGGGGGCCTTCGAGCGGGGAGCTGTTTTTT. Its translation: CASRTGGPSSGELFF.

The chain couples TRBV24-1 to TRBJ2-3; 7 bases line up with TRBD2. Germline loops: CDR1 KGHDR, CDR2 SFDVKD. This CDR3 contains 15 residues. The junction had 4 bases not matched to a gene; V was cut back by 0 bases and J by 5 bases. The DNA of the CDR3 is TGTGCCACCAGTGATTTGCAAGCGGGATTAGATACGCAGTATTTT. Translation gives CATSDLQAGLDTQYF.

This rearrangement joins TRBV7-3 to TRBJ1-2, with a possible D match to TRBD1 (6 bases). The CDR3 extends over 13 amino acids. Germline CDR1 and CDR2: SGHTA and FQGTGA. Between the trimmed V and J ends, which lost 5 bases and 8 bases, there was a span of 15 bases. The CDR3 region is CASSGVGGLGYTF. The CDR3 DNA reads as TGTGCCAGCAGCGGGGTTGGGGGCCTGGGCTACACCTTC.

The CDR3 loop is CAGSLAGKDYNEQFF. The CDR3, as DNA: TGTGCCGGATCACTAGCGGGGAAAGATTACAATGAGCAGTTCTTC. The rearrangement links TRBV6-5 to TRBJ2-1; 10 positions match TRBD2. V shed 11 bases and J 4 bases; nucleotides not matched to a gene: 11. Germline-derived CDR1 and CDR2 are MNHEY and SVGAGI. The CDR3 runs 15 residues.

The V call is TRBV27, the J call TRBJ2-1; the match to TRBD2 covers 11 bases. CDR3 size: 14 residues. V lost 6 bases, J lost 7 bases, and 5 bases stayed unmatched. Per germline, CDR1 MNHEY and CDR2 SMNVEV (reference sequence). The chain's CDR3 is CASRALAGGNEQFF. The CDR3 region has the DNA TGTGCCAGCAGAGCCCTAGCGGGAGGAAATGAGCAGTTCTTC.

CDR3 protein: CASSQGSGRLAEQFF. The CDR3 DNA follows: TGCGCCAGCAGCCAAGGGTCGGGGAGGTTAGCCGAGCAGTTCTTC. This rearrangement joins TRBV4-3 to TRBJ2-1, with TRBD2 as a possible D gene (6 bases). The V gene lost 1 base and the J gene lost 10 bases, with 17 bases spanning the gap. The CDR3 is made up of 15 amino acids. Germline-derived CDR1 and CDR2 are LGHNA and YSLEER.